The 22 T cell receptor beta chains listed next were all sequenced from one sample in a study of graft-versus-host responses after intestinal transplantation. What these receptors recognize is not known. Only in-frame clones appear in the TCRdb table, and some are missing; sequencing was by immunoSEQ multiplex PCR. This table holds tens of thousands of clones, over 85% found once. The material was unstimulated CD4+ T cells sorted from spleen or lymph node cells, obtained before intestinal transplant. The receptors were sampled from a human donor who received an intestinal transplant.

The chain links TRBV7-3 to TRBJ2-2; no firm D call. The CDR3 consists of 12 residues. V gave up 11 bases and J gave up 0 bases, with 7 bases separating them. Germline loops: CDR1 SGHTA, CDR2 FQGTGA. CDR3 sequence (DNA): TGTGCCTGCACCCCGAACACCGGGGAGCTGTTTTTT. Protein sequence: CACTPNTGELFF.

This clone occurred once. The V gene is TRBV6-5, the J gene TRBJ2-7, with D uncertain. CDR1 is MNHEY, CDR2 SVGAGI, per germline. Trimming stripped 6 bases from V and 7 bases from J, with 10 bases between. This CDR3 is built from 11 residues. CDR3 residues: CASRAFGEQYF. CDR3 in DNA: TGTGCCAGCAGGGCATTTGGGGAGCAGTACTTC.

V and J are TRBV5-1 and TRBJ2-5; 10 bases line up with TRBD1. J lost 7 bases, V lost 3 bases, and 9 bases had no gene match. CDR3 size: 15 residues. Germline V gene sequence: CDR1 SGHRS, CDR2 YFSETQ. CDR3 in DNA: TGCGCCAGCAGCTCCCGGGACAGGGGAGTAGGGACCCAGTACTTC. It yields the protein CASSSRDRGVGTQYF. Complete variable domain (other parts from reference TRBV5-1 and TRBJ2-5): KAGVTQTPRYLIKTRGQQVTLSCSPISGHRSVSWYQQTPGQGLQFLFEYFSETQRNKGNFPGRFSGRQFSNSRSEMNVSTLELGDSALYLCASSSRDRGVGTQYFGPGTRLLVL.

The rearrangement uses TRBV6-6 and TRBJ2-7; 7 bases align to TRBD2. This CDR3 is 14 amino acids long. Germline-derived CDR1 and CDR2 are MNHNY and SVGAGI (reference sequence). The V and J ends lost 5 bases and 2 bases, in that order; junction bases with no gene match: 6. DNA of the CDR3: TGTGCCAGCAGTCCAAGCGGGAATGCCTACGAGCAGTACTTC. Protein: CASSPSGNAYEQYF.

V and J are TRBV6-4 and TRBJ2-1; 10 positions match TRBD1. The germline V gene has CDR1 MRHNA and CDR2 SNTAGT. V lost 4 bases and J lost 9; bases outside the gene matches: 6. The CDR3 loop spans 14 amino acids. This CDR3 reads CASSGDRGRGEQFF. In DNA form, the CDR3 reads TGTGCCAGCAGTGGCGACAGGGGGCGCGGTGAGCAGTTCTTC.

This chain uses TRBV7-8 with TRBJ2-3; TRBD1 is a possible D gene (5 bases). Germline CDR1 is SGHVS and CDR2 is FQNEAQ. The CDR3 extends over 16 amino acids. Trimming stripped 1 base from V and 0 bases from J, with 11 bases between. For the CDR3, the DNA is TGTGCCAGCAGCTTAGGGCAGGGTTACAGCACAGATACGCAGTATTTT. This encodes CASSLGQGYSTDTQYF. The whole variable domain, remainder taken from reference TRBV7-8 and TRBJ2-3, is GAGVSQSPRYKVAKRGQDVALRCDPISGHVSLFWYQQALGQGPEFLTYFQNEAQLDKSGLPSDRFFAERPEGSVSTLKIQRTQQEDSAVYLCASSLGQGYSTDTQYFGPGTRLTVL.

J is TRBJ1-3 and V is TRBV4-1; D gene unclear. CDR3 length equals 14 residues. Germline values: CDR1 MGHRA, CDR2 YSYEKL. With 5 bases removed from V and 6 bases from J, the gap between germline ends came to 14 bases. The CDR3 DNA sequence: TGCGCCAGCAGCAGTAAGTTCTGGGAAAACACCATATATTTT. This codes for CASSSKFWENTIYF.

The chain has TRBV12-2 and TRBJ2-2. TRBV12-2 is described as a pseudogene. The CDR3 spans 12 residues. The CDR3: CASRFHTGELFF. CDR3 sequence (DNA): TGTGCAAGTCGCTTTCACACCGGGGAGCTGTTTTTT.

The rearrangement joins TRBV30 to TRBJ2-7, with D tentatively TRBD1 (6 bases). Germline V lookup: CDR1 GTSNPN, CDR2 SVGIG (reference sequence). The CDR3 contains 18 residues. Trimming cost V 0 bases and J 1 base, with 22 bases left between them. The CDR3: CAWSVPPPIPGHSYEQYF. In DNA form, the CDR3 reads TGTGCCTGGAGTGTACCTCCCCCGATACCGGGACATTCCTACGAGCAGTACTTC.

The CDR3 protein is CASTTGGSVAEAFF. CDR3 in DNA: TGTGCCAGCACTACAGGGGGTTCGGTCGCTGAAGCTTTCTTT. The chain has TRBV6-1 and TRBJ1-1; 8 bases are shared with TRBD1. CDR1 is MNHNS and CDR2 is SASEGT in the germline V gene. V shed 7 bases and J 6 bases; nucleotides not matched to a gene: 10. The CDR3 length is 14 residues.

The chain joins TRBV5-5 to TRBJ2-1; TRBD2 agrees at 7 bases. CDR3 length: 16 residues. Germline loops: CDR1 SGHKS, CDR2 YYEKEE (reference sequence). V dropped 4 bases and J dropped 9; count of bases not matched to a gene: 16. For the CDR3, the DNA is TGTGCCAGCAGCCAGACGCCGGCGGGAGTACCCGCTGAGCAGTTCTTC. Its protein is CASSQTPAGVPAEQFF.

The chain uses TRBV19 and TRBJ2-5; 8 positions match TRBD1. Germline V gene lookup returns CDR1 LNHDA and CDR2 SQIVND (reference sequence). This CDR3 has 14 residues. V lost 6 bases, J lost 5 bases, and 8 bases stayed unmatched. Written as DNA, the CDR3 is TGTGCCAGTAGGATGGGACAGGAGAGGGAGACCCAGTACTTC. Residues: CASRMGQERETQYF.

The CDR3, as DNA: TGTGCCAGCAGCGTAGGGACCCGGAACACTGAAGCTTTCTTT. This codes for CASSVGTRNTEAFF. V gene TRBV9 combines with J gene TRBJ1-1; D uncertain. Per the germline V gene, CDR1 is SGDLS and CDR2 is YYNGEE. The V and J ends lost 0 bases and 1 base respectively, with 7 bases between them. This CDR3 spans 14 amino acids. Full variable domain (remainder filled in from reference TRBV9 and TRBJ1-1): DSGVTQTPKHLITATGQRVTLRCSPRSGDLSVYWYQQSLDQGLQFLIQYYNGEERAKGNILERFSAQQFPDLHSELNLSSLELGDSALYFCASSVGTRNTEAFFGQGTRLTVV.

V and J are TRBV25-1 and TRBJ2-3; 7 nucleotides line up with TRBD2. The CDR3 runs 17 residues. The V gene end was trimmed by 1 base and the J gene end by 3 bases; junction bases not matched to a gene: 10. The germline CDR1 and CDR2 sequences are MGHDK and SYGVNS. Here the CDR3 DNA reads TGTGCCAGCAGTGAATGGGAAGCGGGACCGTGGACAGATACGCAGTATTTT. It codes for CASSEWEAGPWTDTQYF.

The chain recombines TRBV6-5 with TRBJ2-2, with TRBD2 as a possible D gene (5 bases). The V end was cut by 4 bases, the J end by 7 bases, with 19 bases between. CDR3 length: 16 amino acids. Germline V gene data show CDR1 as MNHEY and CDR2 as SVGAGI. CDR3 sequence: CASSSAIGSFVGELFF. In DNA, the CDR3 is TGTGCCAGCAGTTCGGCGATAGGGAGTTTTGTCGGGGAGCTGTTTTTT.

J is TRBJ1-5 and V is TRBV27, with D perhaps matching TRBD1 (5 bases). Trimming pared 6 bases from V and 7 bases from J, leaving 16 bases between. The V gene's germline CDR1 is MNHEY and CDR2 SMNVEV (reference sequence). The CDR3 contains 14 residues. CDR3 amino acids: CASSIREGRQPQHF. CDR3 nucleotide sequence: TGTGCCAGCAGCATCAGGGAAGGGCGCCAGCCCCAGCATTTT.

The rearrangement joins TRBV18 to TRBJ1-4; 8 bases fit TRBD1. This CDR3 is built from 15 residues. The germline V gene encodes CDR1 KGHSH and CDR2 LQKENI. After removal of 2 bases from V and 2 bases from J, the junction contained 1 base not matched to a gene. CDR3 protein: CASSPGQGTNEKLFF. The CDR3 DNA reads TGTGCCAGCTCACCAGGACAGGGCACTAATGAAAAACTGTTTTTT.

The rearrangement joins TRBV7-2 to TRBJ2-2; 9 bases line up with TRBD2. Germline V gives CDR1 SGHTA, CDR2 FQGNSA. The CDR3 runs to 17 residues. The V segment lost 0 bases and the J segment 5 bases; nucleotides outside the gene matches: 7. The CDR3, as DNA: TGTGCCAGCAGCTTAGCTTGGAGCGGGAGGCGTACCGGGGAGCTGTTTTTT. Translation gives CASSLAWSGRRTGELFF. Full variable domain (outside the CDR3, taken from reference TRBV7-2 and TRBJ2-2): GAGVSQSPSNKVTEKGKDVELRCDPISGHTALYWYRQSLGQGLEFLIYFQGNSAPDKSGLPSDRFSAERTGGSVSTLTIQRTQQEDSAVYLCASSLAWSGRRTGELFFGEGSRLTVL.

The V call is TRBV19, the J call TRBJ2-7; 7 bases map to TRBD1. CDR3 length: 15 amino acids. The junction had 9 bases not matched to a gene; V was cut back by 4 bases and J by 3 bases. CDR1 is LNHDA and CDR2 is SQIVND in the germline V gene (reference sequence). The CDR3 DNA reads as TGTGCCAGTAGTAGAAAACAGGGGACCCACTACGAGCAGTACTTC. This translates into CASSRKQGTHYEQYF.

The chain is built from TRBV7-9 and TRBJ1-5; D might be TRBD1 (5 bases). Germline values: CDR1 SEHNR, CDR2 FQNEAQ (reference sequence). The CDR3 has 17 residues. The V end was cut by 3 bases, the J end by 0 bases, with 15 bases between. CDR3 nucleotide sequence: TGTGCCAGCAGCTTCGTTCAGGGCCGATATAGCAATCAGCCCCAGCATTTT. This encodes CASSFVQGRYSNQPQHF. The full variable domain, completed using reference TRBV7-9 and TRBJ1-5, is DTGVSQNPRHKITKRGQNVTFRCDPISEHNRLYWYRQTLGQGPEFLTYFQNEAQLEKSRLLSDRFSAERPKGSFSTLEIQRTEQGDSAMYLCASSFVQGRYSNQPQHFGDGTRLSIL.

The chain is built from TRBV6-6 and TRBJ1-3; D uncertain. Looked up from germline, CDR1 is MNHNY and CDR2 is SVGAGI (reference sequence). Deletions cut 0 bases from V and 4 bases from J, with 10 bases between. This CDR3 region has 15 residues. The CDR3 DNA reads as TGTGCCAGCAGTTACTCCGAGGGCTGGGGAAACACCATATATTTT. The encoded protein is CASSYSEGWGNTIYF.

The gene calls are TRBV6-6 and TRBJ2-4; the match to TRBD2 covers 7 bases. J gave up 2 bases and V 6 bases, and 10 bases lay outside the gene matches. This CDR3 region has 16 residues. Germline assignment: CDR1 MNHNY and CDR2 SVGAGI (reference sequence). The DNA of the CDR3 is TGTGCCAGCAGGCCCCTTAATAGCGGGCCCAAAAACATTCAGTACTTC. Translation: CASRPLNSGPKNIQYF.